This T cell receptor (beta chain) was captured in a study of T cells in Graves' hyperthyroidism and ophthalmopathy. Study findings and constraints: The blood repertoire included most of the expanded thyroid clonotypes above 0.001. In simple terms, a model built on 13 V-J features told ophthalmopathy apart from stable hyperthyroidism.

Diagnosis of hyperthyroidism was new in patients aged 18 to 65, and its duration was under 2 months. With respect to this clonotype: What it recognizes is unknown.

Germline CDR1 is SEHNR and CDR2 is FQNEAQ (reference sequence). The CDR3 has 14 residues. Deletions cut 4 bases from V and 4 bases from J, with 14 bases between. Researchers took RNA transcripts and amplified the TCR beta CDR3 regions from them. An initial round of RT-PCR targeting the TCR CDR3 relied on the HTBI primer set. TCRdb re-called the multiplex PCR reads with MiXCR, one entry per CDR3 protein. This table has some 510,000 distinct CDR3 sequences, less than 25% appearing once. The receptor's source is a man aged 18 to 35 with Graves' hyperthyroidism. The chain is built from TRBV7-9 and TRBJ2-7; D is possibly TRBD1 (7 bases). The specimen sequenced was blood. CDR3 nucleotide sequence: TGTGCCAGCAGCTCGTCGACAGGGAGGTACGAGCAGTACTTC. Residues: CASSSSTGRYEQYF. The complete variable domain, with remaining parts taken from reference TRBV7-9 and TRBJ2-7, reads DTGVSQNPRHKITKRGQNVTFRCDPISEHNRLYWYRQTLGQGPEFLTYFQNEAQLEKSRLLSDRFSAERPKGSFSTLEIQRTEQGDSAMYLCASSSSTGRYEQYFGPGTRLTVT.